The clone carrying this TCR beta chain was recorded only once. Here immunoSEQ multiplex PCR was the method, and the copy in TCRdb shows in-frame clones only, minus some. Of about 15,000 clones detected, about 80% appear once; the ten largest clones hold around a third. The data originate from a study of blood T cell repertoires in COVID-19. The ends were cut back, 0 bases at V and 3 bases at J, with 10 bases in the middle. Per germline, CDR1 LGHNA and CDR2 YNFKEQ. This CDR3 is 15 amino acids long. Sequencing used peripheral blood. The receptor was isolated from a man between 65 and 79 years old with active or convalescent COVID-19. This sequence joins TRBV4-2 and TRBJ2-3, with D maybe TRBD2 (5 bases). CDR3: CASSQEGASTDTQYF. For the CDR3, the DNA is TGTGCCAGCAGCCAAGAGGGAGCTAGTACAGATACGCAGTATTTT.